Listed here is a single T cell receptor beta chain. There is no known antigen for this receptor. No base qualities exist here, and no much larger clone lies one base off it. The sample's time point label, in plain terms: sample from adult after SARS-CoV-2 infection, after symptom onset. A couple of convalescent COVID-19 patients, sampled after symptom onset from adults with prior SARS-CoV-2 infection, were also TCR-sequenced for comparison. The CDR3 regions of human TCRbeta chains were analyzed by immunosequencing. For the original study's pipeline: Repertoire TCRs were matched against a reference library of SARS-CoV-2-specific TCRs generated with the MIRA antigen-specificity platform. Breadth was defined as the fraction of unique TCRs that were SARS-CoV-2-associated, and depth was defined as the fraction of total T cells that were SARS-CoV-2-associated. Using the MIRA data, each spike-specific TCR was mapped to the spike region that the TCR reacts to and placed in a CD4 or CD8 class. Log10-transformed breadth and depth values were compared by one-way ANOVA with Sidak's multiple comparisons tests. TCRdb retrieved this table from immuneACCESS and kept in-frame rearrangements only. Not all clones are present; in checked studies, unresolved V genes account for under half, and no reason is known for the remainder. The V and J calls and clone size come from that table; D and trimming were worked out from the DNA. This sample has about 140,000 clones in its table, and approximately 93% of those were observed once. Roughly 12% of the sample is held by the ten biggest clonotypes.

The source of the sample is a study of T cell responses to AZD1222 COVID-19 vaccine (dated by TCRdb to 2020 to 2022). At the level of the whole study: TCR sequencing was performed for about 240 trial participants, of whom about 200 were given two doses of AZD1222 and approximately 26 were given two doses of MenACWY control vaccine. Trial participants were enrolled by age into 18-55, 56-69 and 70-plus year subgroups, with 148, 28 and 57 TCR-sequenced participants respectively.

Overall results and qualifications from the work: Reportedly, close to half of the unique spike-specific TCRs recognized epitopes lying outside the regions that are mutated in the B.1.351 and B.1.1.7 variants. Vaccine-associated CD4 TCRs spanned the whole spike protein, with dominant responses in regions 160-218 and 743-854. Conclusions about previously exposed vaccinees are limited, since just 5 or 6 AZD1222 recipients were seropositive for SARS-CoV-2 at baseline. Participants were mostly white British and included more females than males, and it was suggested by the authors that clonal diversity may have been underestimated. The 56-69-year group was small, and its depth increase did not reach significance, likely because of low power. A significant rise in spike-specific TCR breadth and depth was observed after two AZD1222 doses relative to day 0 and relative to MenACWY recipients. Because no day 14 peak-response samples were available, the repertoires could be characterized only after the peak T cell response.

This TCR was sampled from an adult who had recovered from COVID-19. The sequencing used peripheral blood, collected after recovery from COVID-19.

The DNA reads TGTGCCAGTACCACCCTTCCCCGGGACAGGGATCAGCCCCAGCATTTT. It is translated as CASTTLPRDRDQPQHF. The chain was built from TRBV19 and TRBJ1-5, with 9 junctional bases fitting TRBD1. Inclusive of the bounding cysteine and phenylalanine, the CDR3 is 16 residues long. Only CDR3 DNA is held: 48 bases, read in frame from base 1. V lost 7 bases and J lost 5 bases, and the count of bases not matched to a germline gene is 12. CDR1 and CDR2 are drawn from the germline V gene (reference sequence): LNHDA, SQIVND.